The 15 T cell receptor beta chains listed next were all sequenced from one sample in a study of blood T cell repertoires in COVID-19. TCRdb's copy holds only in-frame clones and misses some; the assay was immunoSEQ multiplex PCR. Of approximately 200,000 clones in the sample, 88% are singletons; the top ten hold approximately 1.8%. The sequenced sample was peripheral blood. These TCRs come from a man aged 70 or older with acute or convalescent COVID-19.

J is TRBJ1-5 and V is TRBV9, with TRBD1 as a possible D gene (6 bases). Germline loops: CDR1 SGDLS, CDR2 YYNGEE. Trimming removed 4 bases from V and 1 base from J, with 12 bases in between. The CDR3 consists of 15 residues. This CDR3 reads CASSTSGTSNQPQHF. In nucleotides, the CDR3 is TGTGCCAGCAGCACCTCCGGGACAAGCAATCAGCCCCAGCATTTT.

V gene TRBV24-1 combines with J gene TRBJ2-1; 8 positions agree with TRBD2. V shed 10 bases and J 3 bases; nucleotides not matched to a gene: 10. CDR3 size: 15 residues. Germline assignment: CDR1 KGHDR and CDR2 SFDVKD. CDR3 loop: CATQESGGDYNEQFF. The CDR3 DNA reads as TGTGCCACTCAAGAAAGCGGGGGAGACTACAATGAGCAGTTCTTC.

This clone was recorded only once. The rearrangement uses TRBV7-9 and TRBJ2-7, with 7 positions matching TRBD1. The germline gives CDR1 SEHNR, CDR2 FQNEAQ (reference sequence). The trim removed 4 bases at V and 1 base at J, leaving 7 bases unmatched. The CDR3 totals 15 residues. Here the CDR3 reads CASSYQGQASYEQYF. The CDR3 region has the DNA TGTGCCAGCAGCTATCAAGGACAGGCTTCCTACGAGCAGTACTTC.

The genes are TRBV9 and TRBJ2-7; 10 bases map to TRBD2. This CDR3 spans 14 amino acids. Looked up from germline, CDR1 is SGDLS and CDR2 is YYNGEE. V trimming: 5 bases; J trimming: 4 bases; junction bases outside the gene matches: 6. The CDR3 here is CASSASGGSYEQYF. The CDR3 bases are TGTGCCAGCAGTGCTAGCGGGGGTTCTTACGAGCAGTACTTC.

The CDR3 DNA follows: TGTGCCAGCAGTTCTGACGACAGGGGGCGAGGGAGCACTGAAGCTTTCTTT. This sequence encodes CASSSDDRGRGSTEAFF. This chain connects TRBV6-2 or TRBV6-3 to TRBJ1-1; 10 bases are shared with TRBD1. The CDR3 length is 17 residues. CDR1 is MNHEY and CDR2 is SVGEGT in the germline V gene. V was pared by 4 bases and J by 4 bases, with 12 bases of the junction left unmatched.

Concerning this clone itself: No conserved phenylalanine or tryptophan is present at the end of the CDR3, so a read error is the likely explanation. Because the CDR3's place on the DNA is in doubt, the DNA is left out and the CDR3 is given as listed by TCRdb. The chain recombines TRBV28 with TRBJ1-1; TRBD1 is the table's D call and was not checked against the DNA. Including both end residues, the CDR3 is 9 amino acids long. Germline V gene lookup returns CDR1 MDHEN and CDR2 SYDVKM. The CDR3 reads CASSFRTRD.

The chain links TRBV5-1 to TRBJ1-5; TRBD1 might be the D (6 bases). The V gene lost 2 bases and the J gene lost 4 bases, with 13 bases spanning the gap. The CDR3 is 15 amino acids. Germline V gives CDR1 SGHRS, CDR2 YFSETQ. The CDR3 sequence: CASSLTGISNQPQHF. As DNA, the CDR3 is TGCGCCAGCAGCTTAACAGGGATCTCGAATCAGCCCCAGCATTTT. Full variable domain (outside the CDR3, taken from reference TRBV5-1 and TRBJ1-5): KAGVTQTPRYLIKTRGQQVTLSCSPISGHRSVSWYQQTPGQGLQFLFEYFSETQRNKGNFPGRFSGRQFSNSRSEMNVSTLELGDSALYLCASSLTGISNQPQHFGDGTRLSIL.

V and J are TRBV6-1 and TRBJ1-3; D ambiguous. The V end was cut by 1 base, the J end by 0 bases, with 22 bases between. Per germline, CDR1 MNHNS and CDR2 SASEGT. This CDR3 is 20 amino acids long. For the CDR3, the DNA is TGTGCCAGCAGTGAAGGTCTGTGGAGGACGACAACCCTCTCTGGAAACACCATATATTTT. Protein sequence: CASSEGLWRTTTLSGNTIYF.

For the CDR3, the DNA is TGCGCCAGCCGAACAGGACAGAACTACGAGCAGTACTTC. Protein sequence: CASRTGQNYEQYF. This rearrangement joins TRBV5-1 to TRBJ2-7, with D tentatively TRBD1 (6 bases). Trimming left V 7 bases short and J 3 bases short, with 14 bases between. This CDR3 comprises 13 residues. The germline V gene has CDR1 SGHRS and CDR2 YFSETQ. Together with reference TRBV5-1 and TRBJ2-7, the CDR3 gives the full variable domain: KAGVTQTPRYLIKTRGQQVTLSCSPISGHRSVSWYQQTPGQGLQFLFEYFSETQRNKGNFPGRFSGRQFSNSRSEMNVSTLELGDSALYLCASRTGQNYEQYFGPGTRLTVT.

The genes are TRBV4-1 and TRBJ1-6, with 8 positions matching TRBD1. Germline V CDR1 and CDR2: MGHRA, YSYEKL. CDR3 length: 17 amino acids. With V trimmed by 1 base and J by 5 bases, 7 bases remained unmatched. This CDR3 reads CASSQGLQGANNSPLHF. CDR3 DNA sequence: TGCGCCAGCAGCCAAGGCCTCCAGGGGGCCAATAATTCACCCCTCCACTTT.

This sequence joins TRBV19 and TRBJ2-1; TRBD2 aligns across 8 bases. CDR1 and CDR2 from the germline V gene are LNHDA and SQIVND (reference sequence). This CDR3 is 15 amino acids long. V gave up 6 bases and J gave up 1 base; unmatched junction bases: 5. The CDR3: CASSFSGNSYNEQFF. CDR3 nucleotides: TGTGCCAGTAGCTTTAGCGGGAATTCCTACAATGAGCAGTTCTTC. The whole variable domain, remainder taken from reference TRBV19 and TRBJ2-1, is DGGITQSPKYLFRKEGQNVTLSCEQNLNHDAMYWYRQDPGQGLRLIYYSQIVNDFQKGDIAEGYSVSREKKESFPLTVTSAQKNPTAFYLCASSFSGNSYNEQFFGPGTRLTVL.

This clone was picked up one time. The chain has TRBV28 and TRBJ1-1, with D tentatively TRBD1 (5 bases). Germline V gene sequence: CDR1 MDHEN, CDR2 SYDVKM. V was clipped by 6 bases and J by 5 bases, with 22 bases between them. This CDR3 is 16 amino acids long. CDR3 loop: CASSPTDPGLKTEAFF. The DNA for the CDR3 is TGTGCCAGCAGCCCAACCGATCCAGGGCTTAAGACTGAAGCTTTCTTT.

The chain is built from TRBV9 and TRBJ2-2; a possible D gene is TRBD1 (6 bases). Germline CDR1 is SGDLS and CDR2 is YYNGEE. The length of the CDR3 is 16 residues. V was clipped by 5 bases and J by 0 bases, with 14 bases between them. As DNA, the CDR3 is TGTGCCAGCAGACCTCCAGGGACACCGAACACCGGGGAGCTGTTTTTT. Protein product: CASRPPGTPNTGELFF.

This clone was counted a single time. At one of its ends the junction is not consistent with the germline gene, which may arise from a read error. The rearrangement uses TRBV4-3 and TRBJ2-1, with TRBD2 matching over 11 bases. From germline, CDR1 is LGHNA and CDR2 YSLEER. This CDR3 spans 16 amino acids. The CDR3 region has the DNA TGCGCCAGCAGCCAAGAAACTAGCGGGAGATATAGTATAGGGATCTTC. Protein sequence: CASSQETSGRYSIGIF.

The V gene is TRBV5-1, the J gene TRBJ1-5; D perhaps matches TRBD1 (5 bases). Germline V gene sequence: CDR1 SGHRS, CDR2 YFSETQ. Trimming removed 0 bases at V and 5 bases at J, with 12 bases between. The CDR3 has 15 amino acids. CDR3 bases: TGCGCCAGCAGCTTGGATTTCCAGGGCGATCAGCCCCAGCATTTT. Encoded protein: CASSLDFQGDQPQHF.